Listed below are T cell receptor beta chains from one sample, sequenced in a study of CD8 T cells in ankylosing spondylitis. TCRdb reprocessed the 5' RACE reads via MiXCR and lists one record per CDR3 protein. The table lists 200,000 to 300,000 distinct CDR3 sequences, around 25% of them singletons. Material: blood, either unsorted or a sorted T cell fraction (not recorded which). These receptors originate from a male donor with ankylosing spondylitis or in good health (not recorded which). Each CDR3 is given with its conserved first and last residue. D genes are given only for firm matches. Only some rows state a clone size, as once, few, many or a class for expanded clones.

J gene | D gene | clone size | V gene | CDR3 protein | CDR3 DNA
TRBJ2-2 | TRBD2 | - | TRBV29-1 | CSVVAGGPNTGELFF | TGCAGCGTGGTAGCGGGGGGGCCGAACACCGGGGAGCTGTTTTTT
TRBJ2-7 | TRBD1 | - | TRBV10-3 | CAISRQGGDYEQYF | TGTGCCATCAGCCGACAGGGGGGGGACTACGAGCAGTACTTC
TRBJ2-7 | - | few | TRBV18 | CASSPRRQASTYEQYF | TGTGCCAGCTCACCTAGACGACAGGCATCTACCTACGAGCAGTACTTC
TRBJ1-2 | TRBD1 | - | TRBV2 | CASSPRTGGYTF | TGTGCCAGCAGTCCTCGGACAGGCGGCTACACCTTC
TRBJ2-2 | - | many | TRBV2 | CASSDSYARAGELFF | TGTGCCAGCAGTGACAGCTACGCTAGGGCCGGGGAGCTGTTTTTT
TRBJ2-7 | - | many | TRBV12-3/TRBV12-4 | CASTLGQGDEQYF | TGTGCCAGCACCTTGGGGCAGGGTGACGAGCAGTACTTC
TRBJ2-5 | - | - | TRBV24-1 | CATSDLRDGQETQYF | TGTGCCACCAGTGATTTGCGGGACGGGCAAGAGACCCAGTACTTC
TRBJ1-6 | - | once | TRBV18 | CASSPTAGNSPLHF | TGTGCCAGCTCACCGACAGCGGGTAATTCACCCCTCCACTTT
TRBJ2-5 | - | - | TRBV24-1 | CATSDLRTGNGETQYF | TGTGCCACCAGTGATTTGCGAACAGGGAATGGAGAGACCCAGTACTTC
TRBJ1-2 | - | - | TRBV6-6 | CASSYSGDYGYTF | TGTGCCAGCAGTTACTCTGGGGACTATGGCTACACCTTC
TRBJ2-1 | TRBD2 | - | TRBV28 | CASSSPGGDRSYNEQFF | TGTGCCAGCAGTTCCCCGGGGGGGGATCGCTCCTACAATGAGCAGTTCTTC
TRBJ2-7 | - | many | TRBV20-1 | CSASLGVVVDEQYF | TGCAGTGCTAGTCTGGGGGTTGTAGTGGACGAGCAGTACTTC
TRBJ1-2 | TRBD1 | - | TRBV6-4 | CASSPGTGEGGYTF | TGTGCCAGCAGCCCAGGGACAGGGGAAGGAGGCTACACCTTC
TRBJ1-5 | - | - | TRBV20-1 | CSARETDQPQHF | TGCAGTGCTAGAGAAACAGATCAGCCCCAGCATTTT
TRBJ2-3 | TRBD2 | few | TRBV20-1 | CSTRIGGGAGDTQYF | TGCAGCACCCGGATTGGCGGGGGGGCGGGAGATACGCAGTATTTT
TRBJ2-5 | - | many | TRBV12-3/TRBV12-4 | CASSWEYPETQYF | TGTGCCAGCAGTTGGGAGTACCCCGAGACCCAGTACTTC
TRBJ2-7 | - | few | TRBV20-1 | CSAGAIRSYEQYF | TGCAGCGCCGGGGCAATACGGTCCTACGAGCAGTACTTC
TRBJ2-5 | - | many | TRBV18 | CASSPQTGVKETQYF | TGTGCCAGCTCACCTCAGACAGGAGTTAAAGAGACCCAGTACTTC
TRBJ2-1 | - | - | TRBV6-1 | CASSQASFGQQFF | TGTGCCAGCAGTCAAGCTAGCTTCGGGCAACAGTTCTTC
TRBJ2-4 | - | - | TRBV20-1 | CSARHLTGPKNIQYF | TGCAGTGCTAGACACCTGACAGGACCTAAAAACATTCAGTACTTC
TRBJ2-2 | - | many | TRBV28 | CASSTSGLPRTRTGELFF | TGTGCCAGCAGTACGTCCGGGCTCCCCAGAACCCGGACCGGGGAGCTGTTTTTT
TRBJ2-7 | - | few | TRBV25-1 | CASSEFLSGSYEQYF | TGTGCCAGCAGTGAATTTCTGAGCGGGTCTTACGAGCAGTACTTC
TRBJ1-6 | TRBD1 | few | TRBV20-1 | CSVQGDPNNSPLHF | TGCAGTGTTCAGGGGGACCCGAATAATTCACCCCTCCACTTT
TRBJ1-2 | - | - | TRBV28 | CASSFGWREITNYGYTF | TGTGCCAGCAGTTTCGGTTGGCGGGAAATTACTAACTATGGCTACACCTTC
TRBJ2-3 | - | many | TRBV11-2 | CASRRHPMGGSTDTQYF | TGTGCCAGCAGGCGTCACCCTATGGGCGGTAGCACAGATACGCAGTATTTT
TRBJ2-2 | - | many | TRBV7-2 | CASSPKRLVTGELFF | TGTGCCAGCAGCCCCAAAAGACTAGTCACCGGGGAGCTGTTTTTT
TRBJ1-5 | TRBD1 | many | TRBV18 | CASSPTGYQPQHF | TGTGCCAGCTCACCGACAGGGTACCAGCCCCAGCATTTT
TRBJ2-1 | TRBD1 | few | TRBV7-2 | CASSSDRAYNEQFF | TGTGCCAGCAGCTCCGACAGGGCTTACAATGAGCAGTTCTTC
TRBJ2-2 | - | - | TRBV4-2 | CASAQDGNTGELFF | TGTGCCAGCGCTCAGGACGGGAACACCGGGGAGCTGTTTTTT
TRBJ1-6 | TRBD1 | - | TRBV27 | CASGWDRDDSPLHF | TGTGCCAGCGGGTGGGACAGGGATGATTCACCCCTCCACTTT
TRBJ2-7 | TRBD2 | - | TRBV12-3/TRBV12-4 | CASTASGGRGTYEQYF | TGTGCCAGCACCGCGTCGGGGGGTCGGGGAACCTACGAGCAGTACTTC
TRBJ1-1 | - | many | TRBV7-8 | CASSLNGYSQFF | TGTGCCAGCAGCTTGAACGGCTACTCTCAGTTCTTT
TRBJ2-5 | - | - | TRBV7-3 | CTCTPGWTALGRETQYF | TGTACCTGCACCCCCGGTTGGACAGCCCTAGGCCGGGAGACCCAGTACTTC
TRBJ2-1 | TRBD2 | few | TRBV12-3/TRBV12-4 | CASSSLLAATYNEQFF | TGTGCCAGCAGTTCCTTACTAGCGGCAACTTATAATGAGCAGTTCTTC
TRBJ2-5 | - | - | TRBV20-1 | CSAPYIGETQYF | TGCAGTGCCCCCTATATTGGCGAGACCCAGTACTTC
TRBJ2-3 | - | many | TRBV20-1 | CSASDASSTDTQYF | TGCAGTGCTAGTGATGCCTCTAGCACAGATACGCAGTATTTT
TRBJ1-1 | TRBD1 | many | TRBV7-8 | CASSSRRRDRENTEAFF | TGTGCCAGCAGCTCCAGGCGCAGAGACAGGGAGAACACTGAAGCTTTCTTT
TRBJ2-2 | - | - | TRBV7-6 | CASSLKFWGDTGELFF | TGTGCCAGCAGCTTAAAGTTTTGGGGGGACACCGGGGAGCTGTTTTTT
TRBJ1-2 | - | few | TRBV20-1 | CSALPPNYYGYTF | TGCAGTGCCCTCCCCCCTAACTATTATGGCTACACCTTC
TRBJ2-3 | TRBD1 | few | TRBV10-1 | CASSSKRTGEEDTQYF | TGCGCCAGCAGTTCGAAGAGGACAGGGGAAGAGGATACGCAGTATTTT
TRBJ1-2 | TRBD1 | - | TRBV20-1 | CSARGPGDSSNYGYTF | TGCAGTGCTAGGGGACCGGGGGACAGCTCTAACTATGGCTACACCTTC
TRBJ2-5 | TRBD2 | few | TRBV20-1 | CSASRLASGVETQYF | TGCAGTGCTAGCCGACTAGCCAGCGGGGTGGAGACCCAGTACTTC
TRBJ2-1 | - | many | TRBV6-5 | CASSLGGSEFF | TGTGCCAGCAGCCTCGGAGGGTCTGAGTTCTTC
TRBJ2-7 | TRBD1 | once | TRBV19 | CASSMDRESSYEQYF | TGTGCCAGTAGTATGGACAGGGAGAGCTCCTACGAGCAGTACTTC